Listed below are T cell receptor beta chains from one sample, sequenced in a study of identical twins. TCRdb passed the 5' RACE reads through MiXCR, listing each CDR3 protein once. The data hold about 730,000 distinct CDR3 sequences, with over 20% observed a single time. The same data also contributed to another study, on T cells expressing NK-cell markers.

The sequenced sample was PBMCs. Receptors were obtained from a woman aged 18-30 years in good health. CDR3s include the opening cysteine and the closing phenylalanine or tryptophan. A D gene is named only where the DNA matches it firmly. The size entry is marked missing in some rows and otherwise reads once, few, many or a size class.

v_gene	j_gene	abundance	d_gene	CDR3aa	CDR3nt
TRBV6-7	TRBJ2-1	many	-	CASSYSRNEQFF	TGTGCCAGCAGTTACTCCAGGAATGAGCAGTTCTTC
TRBV5-1	TRBJ2-5	-	TRBD2	CASSVSSGGALETQYF	TGCGCCAGCAGCGTCTCTAGCGGGGGGGCCCTAGAGACCCAGTACTTC
TRBV20-1	TRBJ2-7	few	TRBD2	CSARDRPSGSYEQYF	TGCAGTGCTAGAGATAGGCCTAGCGGGAGCTACGAGCAGTACTTC
TRBV12-3/TRBV12-4	TRBJ2-7	-	TRBD2	CASSLATSGYSYEQYF	TGTGCCAGCAGTTTAGCAACTAGCGGGTACTCCTACGAGCAGTACTTC
TRBV5-6	TRBJ2-1	-	TRBD2	CASSLNGGGSYNEQFF	TGTGCCAGCAGCCTGAACGGGGGGGGCTCCTACAATGAGCAGTTCTTC
TRBV13	TRBJ1-1	-	-	CASSSHLGCEAFF	TGTGCCAGCAGCTCCCATCTGGGATGCGAAGCTTTCTTT
TRBV9	TRBJ2-3	-	-	CASSIQGGGTDTQYF	TGTGCCAGCAGCATCCAGGGGGGAGGCACAGATACGCAGTATTTT
TRBV12-3/TRBV12-4	TRBJ2-3	many	TRBD2	CASSSPWTSGDGSSTDTQYF	TGTGCCAGCAGTTCCCCTTGGACTAGCGGAGATGGATCTAGCACAGATACGCAGTATTTT
TRBV18	TRBJ2-7	few	TRBD2	CASSPVSGSTYEQYF	TGTGCCAGCTCACCAGTTAGCGGGAGCACCTACGAGCAGTACTTC
TRBV10-3	TRBJ1-2	many	TRBD1	CASGQGANNYGYTF	TGTGCCAGCGGACAGGGGGCGAACAACTATGGCTACACCTTC
TRBV10-2	TRBJ2-7	few	TRBD2	CASSGAWSSGSLYEQYF	TGCGCCAGCAGTGGGGCTTGGTCTAGCGGGTCGTTATACGAGCAGTACTTC
TRBV2	TRBJ1-2	-	-	CASRGGSSTSYGYTF	TGTGCCAGCAGGGGGGGGTCCAGTACCTCGTATGGCTACACCTTC
TRBV19	TRBJ2-1	-	-	CASSNGKGNNEQFF	TGTGCCAGTAGTAACGGGAAGGGGAACAATGAGCAGTTCTTC
TRBV12-3/TRBV12-4	TRBJ2-2	few	TRBD2	CASSSRTSGTGELFF	TGTGCCAGCAGTTCCAGGACTAGCGGCACCGGGGAGCTGTTTTTT
TRBV7-9	TRBJ1-1	-	TRBD1	CASSFFRGRLNTEAFF	TGTGCCAGCAGCTTTTTCAGGGGGCGATTGAACACTGAAGCTTTCTTT
TRBV7-2	TRBJ2-3	few	-	CASSLGRDLNTQYF	TGTGCCAGCAGCCTTGGACGGGATTTAAATACGCAGTATTTT
TRBV14	TRBJ2-7	-	-	CASSHSDMKQYF	TGTGCCAGCAGCCATTCTGACATGAAGCAGTACTTC
TRBV20-1	TRBJ2-7	few	-	CSASLLVGSYEQYF	TGCAGTGCTAGTCTACTAGTGGGCTCGTACGAGCAGTACTTC
TRBV20-1	TRBJ2-1	few	TRBD2	CSARSLAGGMYAEQFF	TGCAGTGCTAGATCCCTAGCGGGGGGTATGTACGCTGAGCAGTTCTTC
TRBV5-1	TRBJ1-1	many	-	CASSTGYGEAFF	TGCGCCAGCAGCACGGGATACGGGGAGGCTTTCTTT
TRBV7-9	TRBJ2-7	-	-	CASGWALYEQYF	TGTGCCAGCGGGTGGGCCCTGTACGAGCAGTACTTC
TRBV12-3/TRBV12-4	TRBJ1-2	-	-	CASSLRLGSFYGYTF	TGTGCCAGCAGTTTAAGATTAGGGTCCTTCTATGGCTACACCTTC
TRBV20-1	TRBJ2-1	-	TRBD1	CSARVPDRDYNEQFF	TGCAGTGCTAGAGTCCCGGACAGGGACTACAATGAGCAGTTCTTC
TRBV6-1	TRBJ1-1	few	TRBD1	CASVYDGTGDLNTEAFF	TGTGCCAGCGTATATGACGGGACAGGGGATCTGAACACTGAAGCTTTCTTT
TRBV11-2	TRBJ2-3	-	-	CASNPRDPTDTQYF	TGTGCCAGCAACCCCCGTGATCCCACAGATACGCAGTATTTT
TRBV5-1	TRBJ2-7	-	-	CASRPDWGPYEQYF	TGCGCCAGCAGACCCGACTGGGGACCCTACGAGCAGTACTTC
TRBV6-1	TRBJ1-1	-	TRBD1	CASSAGQGELLEAFF	TGTGCCAGCAGCGCTGGACAGGGGGAACTCCTTGAAGCTTTCTTT
TRBV2	TRBJ2-1	-	TRBD2	CASSYIAGEQFF	TGTGCCAGCAGCTATATAGCGGGTGAGCAGTTCTTC
TRBV3-1	TRBJ2-2	once	-	CASSHPGTMNTGELFF	TGTGCCAGCAGCCACCCCGGGACAATGAACACCGGGGAGCTGTTTTTT
TRBV9	TRBJ2-5	few	TRBD2	CASSVVAGKEETQYF	TGTGCCAGCAGCGTAGTAGCGGGAAAGGAAGAGACCCAGTACTTC
TRBV7-2	TRBJ2-3	few	TRBD2	CASRRDYYTDTQYF	TGTGCCAGCAGGAGGGACTATTATACAGATACGCAGTATTTT
TRBV20-1	TRBJ1-2	-	TRBD1	CSARVDRGPGYTF	TGCAGTGCTAGAGTGGACAGGGGGCCTGGCTACACCTTC
TRBV5-1	TRBJ2-5	-	-	CASSFASGQETQYF	TGCGCCAGCAGCTTTGCCAGCGGCCAAGAGACCCAGTACTTC
TRBV12-3/TRBV12-4	TRBJ2-7	-	-	CASSFGGIEQYF	TGTGCCAGCAGTTTTGGGGGGATCGAGCAGTACTTC
TRBV10-3	TRBJ1-1	-	-	CAISGVENTEAFF	TGTGCCATCAGTGGAGTAGAGAACACTGAAGCTTTCTTT
TRBV20-1	TRBJ2-7	few	-	CSARDARGGSSYEQYF	TGCAGTGCTAGAGATGCCCGAGGGGGGAGCTCCTACGAGCAGTACTTC
TRBV15	TRBJ1-1	-	-	CATSRDLGGASGAFF	TGTGCCACCAGCAGAGATCTAGGGGGAGCCAGCGGGGCTTTCTTT
TRBV9	TRBJ1-2	few	-	CASSVRQDGGYTF	TGTGCCAGCAGCGTAAGACAAGATGGGGGCTACACCTTC
TRBV3-1	TRBJ1-2	few	-	CASGSGVRADTF	TGTGCCAGCGGCTCTGGGGTCAGGGCCGATACCTTC
TRBV12-3/TRBV12-4	TRBJ2-5	few	-	CASRILGLNQETQYF	TGTGCCAGCAGAATTCTTGGACTGAACCAAGAGACCCAGTACTTC